This TCR beta chain was found in a study of blood T cell repertoires in COVID-19. About the research overall: Sample material is recorded as cDNA or gDNA derived from T cells, B-cell-depleted T cells, or PBMCs.

The CDR3 has 13 residues. Losses at the gene ends were 5 bases for V and 7 bases for J; bases not matched to a gene: 7. As originally analysed: Counts of nucleated cells, estimated from reference gene primer amplification, were obtained. Assay: immunoSEQ multiplex PCR; the TCRdb copy retains only in-frame clones and omits some. The V and J calls and the clone size are those of that table, but D and trimming were determined from the DNA. This table holds about 210,000 clones, around 88% found once. Participants spanned ages about 18 to 90 years and resided in over 20 US areas. Participant-given clinical history determined each cohort assignment.

The clonotype comes from a woman aged 40-49 years with acute COVID-19. Sequenced: PBMCs or T cells enriched from blood (not recorded which). V usage is TRBV12-3 or TRBV12-4 and J usage is TRBJ1-1; 7 nucleotides line up with TRBD1. CDR3 nucleotide sequence: TGTGCCAGCAGTCGGGGGACAGCGATTGAAGCTTTCTTT. The encoded protein is CASSRGTAIEAFF.